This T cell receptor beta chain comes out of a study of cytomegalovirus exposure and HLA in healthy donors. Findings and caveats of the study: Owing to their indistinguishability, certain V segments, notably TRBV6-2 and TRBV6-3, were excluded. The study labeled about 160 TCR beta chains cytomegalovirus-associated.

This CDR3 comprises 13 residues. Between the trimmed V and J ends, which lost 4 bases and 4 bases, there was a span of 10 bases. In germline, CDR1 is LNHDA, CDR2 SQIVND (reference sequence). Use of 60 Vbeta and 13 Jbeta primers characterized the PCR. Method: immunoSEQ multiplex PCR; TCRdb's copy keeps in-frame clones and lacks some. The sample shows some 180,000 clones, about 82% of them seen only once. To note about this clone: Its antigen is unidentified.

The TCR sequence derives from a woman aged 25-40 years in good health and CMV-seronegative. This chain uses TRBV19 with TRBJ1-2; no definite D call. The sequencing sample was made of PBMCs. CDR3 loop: CASSTLPSYGYTF. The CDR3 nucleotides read TGTGCCAGTAGTACCCTCCCCAGCTATGGCTACACCTTC.